This TCR beta chain was retrieved from a study of T cell repertoires in cytomegalovirus infection. For the study at large: CMV infection together with matching HLA type was indicated by public TCR beta signatures.

Each CDR3 protein gets one entry after TCRdb re-called the reads with MiXCR. There are some 800,000 distinct CDR3 sequences in the sample; approximately 32% occur only once, and about an eighth lies in the top ten. For this clonotype: Its cognate antigen is unknown.

CDR3 length: 13 amino acids. Deletions cut 4 bases from V and 7 bases from J, with 11 bases between. CDR1 MNHEY and CDR2 SVGEGT come from the germline V gene. The source is a human donor in good health (CMV status not recorded). Some clones in this sample may be carry-over from other donors' samples. This chain links TRBV6-2 or TRBV6-3 with TRBJ1-5; no clear D gene. The sequenced sample was cultured CD8+ T cells from PBMCs, obtained from culture after CMV antigen stimulation. In DNA form, the CDR3 reads TGTGCCAGCAGTTGCGGGTTTGGACAGCCCCAGCATTTT. Amino acids: CASSCGFGQPQHF.